This T cell receptor (beta chain) derives from a study of blood T cells in healthy people across ages. Study-level results: It was held that the diversity estimates obtained from one million T cells were underestimates.

As concerns this clonotype: Its target is not known.

There were at least 5.5 micrograms of total RNA extracted from every sample. The V and J ends lost 4 bases and 0 bases, in that order; junction bases with no gene match: 9. CDR1 is MGHRA and CDR2 is YSYEKL in the germline V gene. The CDR3 is made up of 17 amino acids. Together with a sample-barcoded 5' primer, a J-beta primer mix was included in a second PCR lasting roughly 6 to 12 cycles. MiXCR, applied by TCRdb to the 5' RACE reads, yields one record per CDR3 protein. The table records over a million distinct CDR3 sequences, almost 60% of them present only once. The V and J genes are TRBV4-1 and TRBJ2-3; TRBD2 matches 8 bases. The receptor comes from a man in his late teens or twenties in good health. The sample was blood. DNA of the CDR3: TGCGCCAGCAGCCCCTCCGGGGGGGGGACTAGCACAGATACGCAGTATTTT. Translation: CASSPSGGGTSTDTQYF.